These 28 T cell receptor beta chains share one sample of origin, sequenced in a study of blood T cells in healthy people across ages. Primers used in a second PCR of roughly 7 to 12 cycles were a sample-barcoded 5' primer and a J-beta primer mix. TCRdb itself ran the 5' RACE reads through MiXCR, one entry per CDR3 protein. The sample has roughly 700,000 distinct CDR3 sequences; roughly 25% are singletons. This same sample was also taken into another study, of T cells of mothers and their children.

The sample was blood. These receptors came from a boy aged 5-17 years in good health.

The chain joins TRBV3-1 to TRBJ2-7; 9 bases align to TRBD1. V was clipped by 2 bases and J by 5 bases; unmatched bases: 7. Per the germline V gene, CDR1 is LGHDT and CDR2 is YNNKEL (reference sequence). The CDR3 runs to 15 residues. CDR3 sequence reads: CASSQRGTGRHEQYF. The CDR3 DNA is TGTGCCAGCAGCCAACGGGGGACAGGGAGGCACGAGCAGTACTTC.

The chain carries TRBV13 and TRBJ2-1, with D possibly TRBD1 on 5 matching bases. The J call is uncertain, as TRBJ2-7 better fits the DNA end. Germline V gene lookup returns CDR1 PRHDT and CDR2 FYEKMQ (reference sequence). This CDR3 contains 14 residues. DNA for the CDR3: TGTGCCAGCAGCTCCGGACAACTTCCCTACGAGCAGTACTTC. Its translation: CASSSGQLPYEQYF.

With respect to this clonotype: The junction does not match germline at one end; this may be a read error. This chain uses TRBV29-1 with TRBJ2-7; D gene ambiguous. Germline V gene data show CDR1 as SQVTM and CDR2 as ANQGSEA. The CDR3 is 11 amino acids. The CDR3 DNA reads TGCAGCGCCGCATTGTCCTACGAGCAGCACTTC. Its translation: CSAALSYEQHF.

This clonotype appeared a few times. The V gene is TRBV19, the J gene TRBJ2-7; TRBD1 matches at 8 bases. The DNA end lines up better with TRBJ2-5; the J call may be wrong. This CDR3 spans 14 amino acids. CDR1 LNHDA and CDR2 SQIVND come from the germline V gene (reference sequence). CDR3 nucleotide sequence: TGTGCCAGTAGCCCAACCAGGGGGCGAGAGACCCAGTACTTC. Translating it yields CASSPTRGRETQYF.

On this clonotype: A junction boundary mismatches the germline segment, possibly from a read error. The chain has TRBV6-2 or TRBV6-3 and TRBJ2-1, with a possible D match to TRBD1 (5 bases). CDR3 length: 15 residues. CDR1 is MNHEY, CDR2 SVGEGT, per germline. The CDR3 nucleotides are TGCGCCAGCAGTCCCCCTGACAGCTTAGGAAATGAGCGGTTCTTC. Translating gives CASSPPDSLGNERFF.

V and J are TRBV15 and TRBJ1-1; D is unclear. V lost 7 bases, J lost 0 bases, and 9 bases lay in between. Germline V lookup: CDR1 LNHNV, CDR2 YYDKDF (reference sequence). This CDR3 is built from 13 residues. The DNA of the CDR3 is TGTGCCACCAAAGTCGGGATGAACACTGAAGCTTTCTTT. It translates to CATKVGMNTEAFF.

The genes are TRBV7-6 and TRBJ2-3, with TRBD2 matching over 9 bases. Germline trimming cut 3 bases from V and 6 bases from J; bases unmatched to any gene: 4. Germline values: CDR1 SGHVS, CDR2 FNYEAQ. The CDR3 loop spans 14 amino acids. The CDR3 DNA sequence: TGTGCCAGCAGCTTTACTAGCGGGTTGGATACGCAGTATTTT. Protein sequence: CASSFTSGLDTQYF. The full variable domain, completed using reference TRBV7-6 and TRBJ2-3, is GAGVSQSPRYKVTKRGQDVALRCDPISGHVSLYWYRQALGQGPEFLTYFNYEAQQDKSGLPNDRFSAERPEGSISTLTIQRTEQRDSAMYRCASSFTSGLDTQYFGPGTRLTVL.

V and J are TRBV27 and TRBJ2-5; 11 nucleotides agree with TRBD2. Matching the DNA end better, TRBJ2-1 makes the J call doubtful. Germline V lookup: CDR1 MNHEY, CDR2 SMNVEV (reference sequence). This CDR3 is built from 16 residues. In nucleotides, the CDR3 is TGTGCCAGCAGTTTAGTACTAGCGGGAGCCTACAATGAGCAGTTCTTC. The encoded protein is CASSLVLAGAYNEQFF.

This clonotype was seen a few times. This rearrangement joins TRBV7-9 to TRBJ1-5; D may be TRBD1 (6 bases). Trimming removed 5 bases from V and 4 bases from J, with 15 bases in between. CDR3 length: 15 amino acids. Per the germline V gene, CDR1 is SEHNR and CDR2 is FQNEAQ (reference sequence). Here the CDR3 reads CASSLGGGVNQPQHF. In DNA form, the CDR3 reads TGTGCCAGCAGCCTCGGGGGCGGGGTAAATCAGCCCCAGCATTTT. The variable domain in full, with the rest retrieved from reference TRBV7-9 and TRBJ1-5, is DTGVSQNPRHKITKRGQNVTFRCDPISEHNRLYWYRQTLGQGPEFLTYFQNEAQLEKSRLLSDRFSAERPKGSFSTLEIQRTEQGDSAMYLCASSLGGGVNQPQHFGDGTRLSIL.

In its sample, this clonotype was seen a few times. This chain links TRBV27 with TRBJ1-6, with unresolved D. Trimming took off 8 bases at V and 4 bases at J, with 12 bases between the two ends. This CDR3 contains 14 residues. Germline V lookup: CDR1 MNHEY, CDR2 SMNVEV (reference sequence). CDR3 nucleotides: TGTGCCAGCCGGGTCGGGCTTTATAATTCACCCCTCCACTTT. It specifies CASRVGLYNSPLHF.

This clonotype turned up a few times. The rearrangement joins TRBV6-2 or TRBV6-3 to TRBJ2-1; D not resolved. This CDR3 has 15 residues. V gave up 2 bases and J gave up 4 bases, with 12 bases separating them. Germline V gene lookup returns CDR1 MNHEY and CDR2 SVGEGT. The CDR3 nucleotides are TGTGCCAGCAGTTACGAACAGTGGAGATACAATGAGCAGTTCTTC. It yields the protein CASSYEQWRYNEQFF.

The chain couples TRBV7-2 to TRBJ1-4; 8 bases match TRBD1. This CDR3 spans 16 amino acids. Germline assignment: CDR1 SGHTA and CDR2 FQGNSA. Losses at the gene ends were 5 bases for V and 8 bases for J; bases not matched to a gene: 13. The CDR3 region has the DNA TGTGCCAGCAGCCCCCGGGAGACAGGGGCGAGCGAAAAACTGTTTTTT. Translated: CASSPRETGASEKLFF.

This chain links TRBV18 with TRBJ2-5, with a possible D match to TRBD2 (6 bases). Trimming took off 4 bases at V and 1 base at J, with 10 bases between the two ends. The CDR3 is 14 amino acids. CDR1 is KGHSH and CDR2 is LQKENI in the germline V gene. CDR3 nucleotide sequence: TGTGCCAGCTCACGGAATAGCGGCCAAGAGACCCAGTACTTC. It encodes CASSRNSGQETQYF.

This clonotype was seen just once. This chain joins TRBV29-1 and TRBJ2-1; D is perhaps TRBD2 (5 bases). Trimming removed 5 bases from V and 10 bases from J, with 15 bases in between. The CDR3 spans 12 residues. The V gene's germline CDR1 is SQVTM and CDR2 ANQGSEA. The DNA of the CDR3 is TGCAGCGTTCGGACCCTCCCGGGGGAGCAGTTCTTC. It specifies CSVRTLPGEQFF.

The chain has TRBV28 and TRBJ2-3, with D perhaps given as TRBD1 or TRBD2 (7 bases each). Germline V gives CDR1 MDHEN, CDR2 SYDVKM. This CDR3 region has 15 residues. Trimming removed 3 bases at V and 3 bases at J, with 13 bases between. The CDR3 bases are TGTGCCAGCAGTTTGACAGCGGGACAGACAGATACGCAGTATTTT. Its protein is CASSLTAGQTDTQYF.

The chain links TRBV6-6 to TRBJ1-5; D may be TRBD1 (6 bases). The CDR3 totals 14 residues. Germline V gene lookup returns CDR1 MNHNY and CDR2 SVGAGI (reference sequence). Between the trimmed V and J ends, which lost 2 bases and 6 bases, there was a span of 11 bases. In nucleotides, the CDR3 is TGTGCCAGCAGTTACCCAGGGGTAGGTCAGCCCCAGCATTTT. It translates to CASSYPGVGQPQHF.

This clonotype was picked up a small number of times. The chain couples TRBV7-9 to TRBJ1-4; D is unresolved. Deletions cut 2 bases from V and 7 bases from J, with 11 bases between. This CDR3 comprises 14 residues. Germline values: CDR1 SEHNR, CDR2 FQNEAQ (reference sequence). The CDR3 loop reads CASSLRTEGEKLFF. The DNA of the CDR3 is TGTGCCAGCAGCTTAAGGACTGAGGGTGAAAAACTGTTTTTT. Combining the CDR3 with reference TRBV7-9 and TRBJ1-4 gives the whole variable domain DTGVSQNPRHKITKRGQNVTFRCDPISEHNRLYWYRQTLGQGPEFLTYFQNEAQLEKSRLLSDRFSAERPKGSFSTLEIQRTEQGDSAMYLCASSLRTEGEKLFFGSGTQLSVL.

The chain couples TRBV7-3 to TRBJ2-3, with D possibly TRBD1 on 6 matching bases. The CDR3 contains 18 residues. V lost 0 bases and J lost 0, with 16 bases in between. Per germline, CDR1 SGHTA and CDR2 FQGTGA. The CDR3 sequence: CASSLTGQGISSTDTQYF. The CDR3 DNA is TGTGCCAGCAGCTTAACGGGGCAGGGGATTTCTAGCACAGATACGCAGTATTTT.

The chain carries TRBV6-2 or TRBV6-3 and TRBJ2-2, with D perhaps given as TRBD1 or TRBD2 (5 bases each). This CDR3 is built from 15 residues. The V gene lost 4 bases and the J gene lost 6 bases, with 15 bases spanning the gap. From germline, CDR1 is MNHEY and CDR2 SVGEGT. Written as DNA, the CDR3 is TGTGCCAGCAGTTCCGACGGGACCCGGGCCGGGGAGCTGTTTTTT. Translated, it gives CASSSDGTRAGELFF.

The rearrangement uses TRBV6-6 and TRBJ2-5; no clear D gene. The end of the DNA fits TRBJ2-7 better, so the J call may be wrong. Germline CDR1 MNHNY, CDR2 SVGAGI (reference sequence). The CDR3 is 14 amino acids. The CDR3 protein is CASSGRTGPYEQYF. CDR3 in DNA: TGTGCCAGCAGTGGACGGACGGGCCCCTACGAGCAGTACTTC.

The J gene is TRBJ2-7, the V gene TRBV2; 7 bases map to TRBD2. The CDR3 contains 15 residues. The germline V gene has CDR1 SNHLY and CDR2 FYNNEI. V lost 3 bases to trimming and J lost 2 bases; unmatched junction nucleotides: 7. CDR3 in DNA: TGTGCCAGCAGTGAGGGGGGACTAACGACCTACGAGCAGTACTTC. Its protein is CASSEGGLTTYEQYF.

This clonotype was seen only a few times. The CDR3 nucleotides are TGCAGTGCTAGAGCCGACAGGCCCTACGAGCAGTACTTC. Translation gives CSARADRPYEQYF. The chain recombines TRBV20-1 with TRBJ2-5; a possible D gene is TRBD1 (6 bases). The end of the DNA is better explained by TRBJ2-7, so the J call may be wrong. CDR3 length equals 13 residues. Germline V lookup: CDR1 DFQATT, CDR2 SNEGSKA (reference sequence).

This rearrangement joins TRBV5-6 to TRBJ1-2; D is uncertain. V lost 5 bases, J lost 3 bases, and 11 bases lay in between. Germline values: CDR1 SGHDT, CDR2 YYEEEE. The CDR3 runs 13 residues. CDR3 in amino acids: CASSTEGDYGYTF. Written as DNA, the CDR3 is TGTGCCAGCAGTACAGAAGGAGACTATGGCTACACCTTC.

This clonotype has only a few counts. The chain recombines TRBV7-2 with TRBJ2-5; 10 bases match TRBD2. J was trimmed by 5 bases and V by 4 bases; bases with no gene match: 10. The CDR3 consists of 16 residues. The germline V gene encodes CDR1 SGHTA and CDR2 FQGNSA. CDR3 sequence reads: CASSSLAGVWGETQYF. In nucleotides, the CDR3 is TGTGCCAGCAGCTCGCTAGCGGGGGTATGGGGGGAGACCCAGTACTTC.

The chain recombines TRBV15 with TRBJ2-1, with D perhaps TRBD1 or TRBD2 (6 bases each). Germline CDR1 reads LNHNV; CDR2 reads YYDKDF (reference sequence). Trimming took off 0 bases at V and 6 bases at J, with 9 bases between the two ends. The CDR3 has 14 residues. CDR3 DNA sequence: TGTGCCACCAGCAGAGAAGGAGGGGGCAATGAGCAGTTCTTC. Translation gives CATSREGGGNEQFF.

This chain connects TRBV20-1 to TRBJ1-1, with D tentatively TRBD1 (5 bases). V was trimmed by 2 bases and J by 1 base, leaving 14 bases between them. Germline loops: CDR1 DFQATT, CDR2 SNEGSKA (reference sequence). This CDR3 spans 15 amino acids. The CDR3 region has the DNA TGCAGTGCTAGAAACCACCAGGGCGGGAACACTGAAGCTTTCTTT. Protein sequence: CSARNHQGGNTEAFF.

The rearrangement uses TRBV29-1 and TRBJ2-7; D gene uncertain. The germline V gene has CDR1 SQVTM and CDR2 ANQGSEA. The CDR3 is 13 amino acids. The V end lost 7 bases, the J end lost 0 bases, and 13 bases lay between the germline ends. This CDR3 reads CSAIFPSSYEQYF. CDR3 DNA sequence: TGCAGCGCGATATTCCCGAGCTCCTACGAGCAGTACTTC.

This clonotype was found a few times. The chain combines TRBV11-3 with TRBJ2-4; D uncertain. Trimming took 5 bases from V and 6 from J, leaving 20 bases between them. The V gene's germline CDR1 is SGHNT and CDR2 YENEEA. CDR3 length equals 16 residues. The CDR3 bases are TGTGCCAGCAGCCTCAGGACGTCGGCTGATGCAAACATTCAGTACTTC. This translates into CASSLRTSADANIQYF.